These T cell receptor beta chains were read from a single sample in a study of T cell responses to AZD1222 COVID-19 vaccine. Method: immunoSEQ multiplex PCR; TCRdb's copy keeps in-frame clones and lacks some. Counted here are 120,000 to 150,000 clones, roughly 89% occurring once; the ten biggest clones make up around 5.2%. Material: peripheral blood, obtained on day 0 of AZD1222 vaccination. These receptors were collected from an adult in good health. Both conserved end residues are part of each CDR3. D genes are given only for firm matches. Some rows have no size entry. The others give once, few or many, or a class for an expanded clone.

clone_size j_call d_call v_call cdr3_aa cdr3_nt
. TRBJ1-1 . TRBV2 CASSEILEAGEAFF TGTGCCAGCAGTGAGATCCTCGAGGCGGGTGAAGCTTTCTTT
. TRBJ2-7 . TRBV5-6 CASSLGTRRPYEQYF TGTGCCAGCAGCTTGGGGACTCGCAGACCCTACGAGCAGTACTTC
. TRBJ2-7 TRBD2 TRBV7-3 CASSANGGAGYEQYF TGTGCCAGCAGTGCAAACGGGGGGGCCGGCTACGAGCAGTACTTC
. TRBJ1-5 . TRBV19 CASTMGRLNQPQHF TGTGCCAGTACGATGGGGAGGCTGAATCAGCCCCAGCATTTT
. TRBJ2-1 TRBD2 TRBV7-2 CASSLRLAGGENEQFF TGTGCCAGCAGCTTACGACTAGCGGGAGGAGAAAATGAGCAGTTCTTC
few TRBJ2-3 . TRBV6-2/TRBV6-3 CASSYQTYTQYF TGTGCCAGCAGTTACCAGACTTATACGCAGTATTTT
. TRBJ1-6 . TRBV7-6 CASSSMIAGNSPLHF TGTGCCAGCAGCTCAATGATTGCGGGTAATTCACCCCTCCACTTT
. TRBJ2-7 TRBD2 TRBV3-1/TRBV3-2 CASSQSSGRYEQYF TGTGCCAGCAGCCAATCTAGCGGGAGATACGAGCAGTACTTC
. TRBJ2-1 TRBD1 TRBV25-1 CASRQGARDEQFF TGTGCCAGCCGCCAGGGGGCTAGGGATGAGCAGTTCTTC
. TRBJ1-3 TRBD1 TRBV10-3 CAIGTGSGNTIYF TGTGCCATCGGGACAGGGTCCGGAAACACCATATATTTT
. TRBJ2-7 . TRBV4-1 CASSPRQQMTYEQYF TGCGCCAGCAGCCCTCGACAGCAAATGACCTACGAGCAGTACTTC
. TRBJ2-6 . TRBV19 CASSMGIGANVLTF TGTGCCAGTAGTATGGGGATCGGGGCCAACGTCCTGACTTTC
. TRBJ2-3 . TRBV7-3 CASSLSLRDTQYF TGTGCCAGCAGCTTATCTCTGAGAGATACGCAGTATTTT
. TRBJ1-2 TRBD1 TRBV25-1 CASSESVTGGLGGYTF TGTGCCAGCAGTGAATCAGTGACAGGGGGCCTTGGTGGCTACACCTTC
. TRBJ1-2 TRBD1 TRBV27 CASSPLSGQGFGYTF TGTGCCAGCAGTCCTCTCTCCGGACAGGGTTTTGGCTACACCTTC
. TRBJ2-3 . TRBV27 CASGLLAEDTQYF TGTGCCAGCGGCCTGCTCGCTGAAGATACGCAGTATTTT
few TRBJ1-1 . TRBV19 CASMTGGGTEAFF TGTGCCAGTATGACCGGCGGGGGAACTGAAGCTTTCTTT
. TRBJ2-6 . TRBV29-1 CSVGVGSGANVLTF TGCAGCGTTGGGGTTGGTTCTGGGGCCAACGTCCTGACTTTC
. TRBJ2-3 . TRBV7-2 CASSLVGGDTDTQYF TGTGCCAGCAGCTTAGTCGGCGGAGACACAGATACGCAGTATTTT
. TRBJ1-5 . TRBV19 CASNGNQPQHF TGTGCCAGTAACGGGAATCAGCCCCAGCATTTT
. TRBJ2-7 TRBD1 TRBV7-3 CASSSGAGGTYEQYF TGTGCCAGCAGCTCTGGGGCAGGGGGTACCTACGAGCAGTACTTC
. TRBJ2-7 . TRBV12-3/TRBV12-4 CASSSSVYEQYF TGTGCCAGCAGTTCTAGCGTCTACGAGCAGTACTTC
. TRBJ2-7 TRBD1 TRBV27 CASRPGTGRPYEQYF TGTGCCAGCAGGCCCGGGACAGGGAGACCCTACGAGCAGTACTTC
. TRBJ2-1 TRBD1 TRBV5-1 CASSEGQGYNEQFF TGCGCCAGCAGCGAAGGACAGGGGTACAATGAGCAGTTCTTC
. TRBJ2-1 TRBD2 TRBV4-2 CASSQPPWSGVLDEQFF TGTGCCAGCAGCCAACCCCCTTGGAGCGGGGTCTTGGATGAGCAGTTCTTC
. TRBJ2-7 TRBD1 TRBV19 CASRQGGEQYF TGTGCCAGTCGACAGGGGGGGGAGCAGTACTTC
once TRBJ2-2 . TRBV7-3 CASSLNSPAGSNPGELFF TGTGCCAGCAGCTTAAATTCCCCGGCAGGGTCAAACCCCGGGGAGCTGTTTTTT
. TRBJ1-1 TRBD1 TRBV4-3 CASSQASQGRGAFF TGCGCCAGCAGCCAAGCCTCACAGGGGAGGGGAGCTTTCTTT
. TRBJ2-1 . TRBV5-1 CASSLTPNEQFF TGCGCCAGCAGCTTGACCCCGAATGAGCAGTTCTTC
. TRBJ2-1 . TRBV4-3 CASSLAGSSYNEQFF TGCGCCAGCAGCCTCGCCGGGAGCTCCTACAATGAGCAGTTCTTC
few TRBJ2-6 . TRBV19 CASTDPEASSGANVLTF TGTGCCAGTACGGACCCTGAGGCGAGCTCTGGGGCCAACGTCCTGACTTTC
. TRBJ1-1 . TRBV6-1 CASSDRRVGDTEAFF TGTGCCAGCAGTGATCGGAGGGTAGGTGACACTGAAGCTTTCTTT
. TRBJ1-2 . TRBV28 CASSLGEYGYTF TGTGCCAGCAGTTTGGGGGAGTATGGCTACACCTTC
. TRBJ2-3 . TRBV27 CASSLYRERVSTDTQYF TGTGCCAGCAGTCTGTACAGGGAGCGTGTATCGACAGATACGCAGTATTTT
. TRBJ1-2 . TRBV6-5 CASATGQTNYGYTF TGTGCCAGTGCTACCGGACAGACCAACTATGGCTACACCTTC
few TRBJ2-7 . TRBV3-1/TRBV3-2 CASSQNRKGPGYRLCEQYF TGTGCCAGCAGCCAAAATAGAAAGGGGCCGGGATACCGCCTCTGCGAGCAGTACTTC
. TRBJ2-1 . TRBV27 CASSFPGKTGLPNEQFF TGTGCCAGCAGTTTCCCCGGGAAGACAGGCCTCCCCAATGAGCAGTTCTTC
once TRBJ2-6 . TRBV18 CASSPDIGGAGANVLTF TGTGCCAGCTCACCTGATATAGGGGGGGCTGGGGCCAACGTCCTGACTTTC
. TRBJ2-3 . TRBV5-4 CASSLGTTSTDTQYF TGTGCCAGCAGCCTGGGCACTACCAGCACAGATACGCAGTATTTT
. TRBJ1-6 TRBD1 TRBV4-1 CASSRTPGQGNSPLHF TGCGCCAGCAGCCGCACTCCGGGACAGGGAAATTCACCCCTCCACTTT
. TRBJ1-2 . TRBV19 CASSIPTRGGSDAYGYTF TGTGCCAGTAGTATACCGACTAGGGGAGGGAGCGACGCCTATGGCTACACCTTC
. TRBJ2-1 TRBD2 TRBV11-3 CASSPPTSGGHNEQFF TGTGCCAGCAGCCCACCGACTAGCGGGGGTCACAATGAGCAGTTCTTC
. TRBJ2-7 TRBD2 TRBV5-1 CASSFGGGPDEQYF TGCGCCAGCAGCTTCGGGGGAGGGCCTGACGAGCAGTACTTC
. TRBJ2-7 . TRBV10-3 CAISGPDGTRDREQYF TGTGCCATCAGTGGTCCTGACGGGACGAGGGATCGCGAGCAGTACTTC
. TRBJ2-3 . TRBV5-1 CASSSKYTDTQYF TGCGCCAGCAGCTCAAAGTACACAGATACGCAGTATTTT
. TRBJ2-3 . TRBV7-8 CASSPEGVETDTQYF TGTGCCAGCAGCCCCGAGGGGGTCGAGACAGATACGCAGTATTTT
. TRBJ2-5 . TRBV7-8 CASSLRGGGREETQYF TGTGCCAGCAGCTTAAGGGGAGGGGGCAGGGAAGAGACCCAGTACTTC
. TRBJ2-7 TRBD2 TRBV7-2 CASSLKRESYEQYF TGTGCCAGCAGCTTAAAGCGGGAGAGTTACGAGCAGTACTTC
. TRBJ2-7 . TRBV7-9 CASSLAGTYEQYF TGTGCCAGCAGCTTAGCTGGGACTTACGAGCAGTACTTC
few TRBJ2-2 TRBD2 TRBV11-3 CASSLGSGRNTGELFF TGTGCCAGCAGCTTAGGGAGCGGGAGAAACACCGGGGAGCTGTTTTTT